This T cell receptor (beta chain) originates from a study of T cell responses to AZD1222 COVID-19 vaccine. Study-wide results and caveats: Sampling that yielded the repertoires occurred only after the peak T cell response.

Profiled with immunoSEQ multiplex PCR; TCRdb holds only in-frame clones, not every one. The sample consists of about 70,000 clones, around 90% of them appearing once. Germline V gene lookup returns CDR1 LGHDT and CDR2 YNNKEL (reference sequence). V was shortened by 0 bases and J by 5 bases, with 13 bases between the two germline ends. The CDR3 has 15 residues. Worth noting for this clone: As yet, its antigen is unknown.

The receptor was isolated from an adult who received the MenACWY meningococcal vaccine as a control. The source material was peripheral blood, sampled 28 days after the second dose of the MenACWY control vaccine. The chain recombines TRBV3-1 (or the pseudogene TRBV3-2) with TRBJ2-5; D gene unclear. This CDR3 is CASSQDPTFGETQYF. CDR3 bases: TGTGCCAGCAGCCAAGACCCCACGTTCGGGGAGACCCAGTACTTC.